These 25 T cell receptor beta chains came from one sample sequenced in a study of tumor-infiltrating lymphocytes in localized non-small cell lung cancer. Sequenced by immunoSEQ multiplex PCR; TCRdb stores in-frame clones only, minus some. The data show about 14,000 clones, with roughly 80% seen just once and roughly 19% held by the top ten. The sequenced sample was lung tumor tissue. The receptors were sampled from a human donor with non-small cell lung cancer.

The chain carries TRBV7-2 and TRBJ2-1; 12 nucleotides align to TRBD2. With V trimmed by 4 bases and J by 5 bases, 3 bases remained unmatched. Germline V CDR1 and CDR2: SGHTA, FQGNSA. The CDR3 length is 15 residues. The CDR3 loop is CASSSWTSGNNEQFF. For the CDR3, the DNA is TGTGCCAGCAGCTCTTGGACTAGCGGGAACAATGAGCAGTTCTTC. The variable domain in full, completed from reference TRBV7-2 and TRBJ2-1, reads GAGVSQSPSNKVTEKGKDVELRCDPISGHTALYWYRQSLGQGLEFLIYFQGNSAPDKSGLPSDRFSAERTGGSVSTLTIQRTQQEDSAVYLCASSSWTSGNNEQFFGPGTRLTVL.

The V call is TRBV30, the J call TRBJ1-1; D is undetermined. The CDR3 covers 12 residues. Trimming took off 3 bases at V and 2 bases at J, with 7 bases between the two ends. Germline assignment: CDR1 GTSNPN and CDR2 SVGIG (reference sequence). Here the CDR3 reads CAWRRHNTEAFF. The DNA of the CDR3 is TGTGCCTGGAGGAGGCATAACACTGAAGCTTTCTTT. Drawing the rest from reference TRBV30 and TRBJ1-1, the complete variable domain is SQTIHQWPATLVQPVGSPLSLECTVEGTSNPNLYWYRQAAGRGLQLLFYSVGIGQISSEVPQNLSASRPQDRQFILSSKKLLLSDSGFYLCAWRRHNTEAFFGQGTRLTVV.

This clone has only a few counts. V usage is TRBV9 and J usage is TRBJ2-5; unclear D gene. This CDR3 has 14 residues. From germline, CDR1 is SGDLS and CDR2 YYNGEE. V lost 0 bases to trimming and J lost 5 bases, with 11 bases between them. The CDR3 sequence: CASSVGDDGETQYF. CDR3 coding DNA: TGTGCCAGCAGCGTAGGAGACGATGGGGAGACCCAGTACTTC.

J is TRBJ2-3 and V is TRBV5-6, with TRBD2 identical over 14 bases. Germline V gene data show CDR1 as SGHDT and CDR2 as YYEEEE. V was clipped by 10 bases and J by 4 bases; unmatched bases: 2. This CDR3 comprises 13 residues. In nucleotides, the CDR3 is TGTGCCGGGGGACTAGCGGGAGCAGATACGCAGTATTTT. Translating gives CAGGLAGADTQYF.

The V gene is TRBV27, the J gene TRBJ2-7, with D hard to call. The ends were cut back, 6 bases at V and 5 bases at J, with 14 bases in the middle. The CDR3 covers 13 residues. Germline CDR1 reads MNHEY; CDR2 reads SMNVEV (reference sequence). The DNA of the CDR3 is TGTGCCAGCAGAAGCAGGCTTATCGACGAGCAGTACTTC. Protein: CASRSRLIDEQYF.

A single count supports this clone. This rearrangement joins TRBV6-7 to TRBJ1-1, with D maybe TRBD1 (6 bases). TRBV6-7 is known as an ORF, though its function is uncertain. V lost 4 bases and J lost 3, with 12 bases in between. The CDR3 has 14 residues. The CDR3 loop reads CASSSQGEDTEAFF. The CDR3 DNA is TGTGCCAGCAGTTCACAGGGTGAGGACACTGAAGCTTTCTTT.

The chain links TRBV27 to TRBJ2-3, with 9 bases that match TRBD2. The germline CDR1 and CDR2 sequences are MNHEY and SMNVEV (reference sequence). Germline trimming cut 8 bases from V and 5 bases from J; bases unmatched to any gene: 14. The CDR3 loop spans 16 amino acids. The CDR3 protein is CASGSQAGGPGDTQYF. The CDR3 region has the DNA TGTGCCAGCGGATCGCAGGCGGGAGGGCCTGGAGATACGCAGTATTTT.

The chain links TRBV5-1 to TRBJ1-2; 9 bases map to TRBD1. Per germline, CDR1 SGHRS and CDR2 YFSETQ. The CDR3 extends over 14 amino acids. Trimming at V came to 3 bases and at J to 5 bases, leaving 5 bases not matched to a gene. CDR3 amino acids: CASSSGQGFYGYTF. As DNA, the CDR3 is TGCGCCAGCAGCTCGGGACAGGGTTTTTATGGCTACACCTTC.

The genes are TRBV15 and TRBJ2-7; 11 bases line up with TRBD1. The CDR3 loop spans 15 amino acids. Germline V lookup: CDR1 LNHNV, CDR2 YYDKDF (reference sequence). Trimming cost V 3 bases and J 3 bases; bases outside gene matches: 4. The CDR3 DNA reads as TGTGCCACCAGCAGGGGGACAGGGGGTGTCTACGAGCAGTACTTC. Translating it yields CATSRGTGGVYEQYF.

Only one count was recorded for this clone. This rearrangement joins TRBV11-3 to TRBJ2-2, with D uncertain. V was pared by 0 bases and J by 3 bases, with 5 bases between. From germline, CDR1 is SGHNT and CDR2 YENEEA. The length of the CDR3 is 14 residues. The CDR3 DNA sequence: TGTGCCAGCAGCTTAGATGGGCACACCGGGGAGCTGTTTTTT. It specifies CASSLDGHTGELFF. The full variable domain, completed using reference TRBV11-3 and TRBJ2-2, is EAGVVQSPRYKIIEKKQPVAFWCNPISGHNTLYWYLQNLGQGPELLIRYENEEAVDDSQLPKDRFSAERLKGVDSTLKIQPAELGDSAVYLCASSLDGHTGELFFGEGSRLTVL.

The chain uses TRBV7-3 and TRBJ2-2, with no clear D. The germline V and J ends were trimmed by 1 base and 1 base, with 10 bases remaining between them. This CDR3 comprises 16 residues. Germline CDR1 SGHTA, CDR2 FQGTGA. The CDR3 sequence is CASSLNARRNTGELFF. CDR3 nucleotide sequence: TGTGCCAGCAGCTTAAACGCCAGGCGGAACACCGGGGAGCTGTTTTTT.

The rearrangement links TRBV27 to TRBJ2-7; tentatively, D is TRBD2 (5 bases). V dropped 1 base and J dropped 3 bases, with 7 bases sitting between them. The CDR3 has 13 residues. Per germline, CDR1 MNHEY and CDR2 SMNVEV (reference sequence). DNA of the CDR3: TGTGCCAGCAGTTTATACGGGAACTACGAGCAGTACTTC. This translates into CASSLYGNYEQYF.

V usage is TRBV18 and J usage is TRBJ1-5; D remains ambiguous. The CDR3 covers 12 residues. Germline V CDR1 and CDR2: KGHSH, LQKENI. V was clipped by 3 bases and J by 3 bases, with 3 bases between them. CDR3 sequence reads: CASSPDNQPQHF. In nucleotides, the CDR3 is TGTGCCAGCTCACCCGACAATCAGCCCCAGCATTTT.

The chain has TRBV7-2 and TRBJ1-2, with 10 bases that match TRBD1. From germline, CDR1 is SGHTA and CDR2 FQGNSA. The J segment lost 3 bases and the V segment lost 0 bases, leaving 4 bases of the junction unmatched. The CDR3 contains 16 residues. This CDR3 reads CASSLAGTGVYYGYTF. Written as DNA, the CDR3 is TGTGCCAGCAGCTTAGCGGGGACAGGGGTCTACTATGGCTACACCTTC.

The V and J genes are TRBV28 and TRBJ2-7, with TRBD1 matching over 7 bases. The V gene's germline CDR1 is MDHEN and CDR2 SYDVKM. CDR3 length equals 16 residues. V gave up 4 bases and J gave up 6 bases; unmatched junction bases: 15. This CDR3 reads CASSWGVGGVSLEQYF. DNA of the CDR3: TGTGCCAGCAGTTGGGGAGTAGGGGGCGTTAGCCTCGAGCAGTACTTC.

The gene calls are TRBV30 and TRBJ1-2, with a tentative D call TRBD1 (6 bases). Germline CDR1 is GTSNPN and CDR2 is SVGIG (reference sequence). The CDR3 is 15 amino acids. V lost 0 bases and J 5 bases, leaving 16 bases between the germline ends. Written as DNA, the CDR3 is TGTGCCTGGAGTGTACTTGGACAGAGGGGTTATGGCTACACCTTC. As protein: CAWSVLGQRGYGYTF.

The table lists this clone with a few counts. The chain employs TRBV15 and TRBJ1-3, with TRBD1 matching 7 bases. Germline lookup yields CDR1 LNHNV and CDR2 YYDKDF (reference sequence). The V gene end was trimmed by 6 bases and the J gene end by 3 bases; junction bases not matched to a gene: 11. The CDR3 runs to 16 residues. The CDR3 sequence: CATSPGGDRVGNTIYF. CDR3 in DNA: TGTGCCACCAGTCCGGGGGGCGACAGGGTTGGAAACACCATATATTTT.

V is TRBV7-2 and J is TRBJ1-1; the D is unclear. Trimming stripped 3 bases from V and 8 bases from J, with 13 bases between. Germline V CDR1 and CDR2: SGHTA, FQGNSA. CDR3 length: 13 residues. For the CDR3, the DNA is TGTGCCAGCAGCTTTAATCTCGAGGGAGAAGCTTTCTTT. The encoded protein is CASSFNLEGEAFF. The variable domain in full, with the rest retrieved from reference TRBV7-2 and TRBJ1-1, is GAGVSQSPSNKVTEKGKDVELRCDPISGHTALYWYRQSLGQGLEFLIYFQGNSAPDKSGLPSDRFSAERTGGSVSTLTIQRTQQEDSAVYLCASSFNLEGEAFFGQGTRLTVV.

This clone ranks as medium-sized. The chain has TRBV2 and TRBJ1-4; tentative D call: TRBD1 (5 bases). The germline V gene encodes CDR1 SNHLY and CDR2 FYNNEI. The CDR3 length is 15 residues. The germline V and J ends were trimmed by 3 bases and 5 bases, with 13 bases remaining between them. For the CDR3, the DNA is TGTGCCAGCAGTGACCTACCGGGACGGAATGAAAAACTGTTTTTT. Translating gives CASSDLPGRNEKLFF.

The chain carries TRBV5-4 and TRBJ1-5; a possible D gene is TRBD1 (6 bases). In germline, CDR1 is SGHNT, CDR2 YYREEE (reference sequence). V was clipped by 0 bases and J by 1 base, with 8 bases between them. CDR3 length: 15 amino acids. The CDR3, as DNA: TGTGCCAGCAGCTTGGGAGGGGGGAGCAATCAGCCCCAGCATTTT. It is translated as CASSLGGGSNQPQHF.

J is TRBJ1-2 and V is TRBV18, with TRBD1 matching over 7 bases. V was pared by 4 bases and J by 2 bases, with 1 base of the junction left unmatched. The CDR3 runs to 13 residues. In germline, CDR1 is KGHSH, CDR2 LQKENI. The CDR3 nucleotides are TGTGCCAGCTCACAGGACAGGAACTATGGCTACACCTTC. Translation: CASSQDRNYGYTF.

This sequence joins TRBV18 and TRBJ1-2, with TRBD1 matching 8 bases. The CDR3 has 15 amino acids. Germline V gives CDR1 KGHSH, CDR2 LQKENI. Unmatched junction bases numbered 8, after V lost 6 bases and J lost 2 bases. This CDR3 reads CASSLIGQGNYGYTF. The DNA of the CDR3 is TGTGCCAGCTCCCTCATTGGACAGGGCAACTATGGCTACACCTTC.

DNA of the CDR3: TGTGCCTGGAGTGTAATAGGCCGGCAGTTCTTC. It yields the protein CAWSVIGRQFF. The chain joins TRBV30 to TRBJ2-1, with D unclear. Trimming shortened V by 0 bases and J by 12 bases, and 9 bases separated the two germline ends. The CDR3 spans 11 residues. Germline-derived CDR1 and CDR2 are GTSNPN and SVGIG (reference sequence).

The J gene is TRBJ2-3, the V gene TRBV5-6, with D perhaps matching TRBD1 (5 bases). Trimming pared 4 bases from V and 1 base from J, leaving 13 bases between. This CDR3 region has 15 residues. Per the germline V gene, CDR1 is SGHDT and CDR2 is YYEEEE. In nucleotides, the CDR3 is TGTGCCAGCAGCCTAAACCAGGGCGGCACAGATACGCAGTATTTT. Translation: CASSLNQGGTDTQYF. Looking up the rest from reference TRBV5-6 and TRBJ2-3 gives the full variable domain: DAGVTQSPTHLIKTRGQQVTLRCSPKSGHDTVSWYQQALGQGPQFIFQYYEEEERQRGNFPDRFSGHQFPNYSSELNVNALLLGDSALYLCASSLNQGGTDTQYFGPGTRLTVL.

The rearrangement joins TRBV4-1 to TRBJ2-1; TRBD2 aligns across 12 bases. This CDR3 comprises 17 residues. V was pared by 1 base and J by 9 bases, with 10 bases of the junction left unmatched. The germline CDR1 and CDR2 sequences are MGHRA and YSYEKL. As DNA, the CDR3 is TGCGCCAGCAGCCAAGGTCTAGCGGGGGGGCGGCAAGTTGAGCAGTTCTTC. The encoded protein is CASSQGLAGGRQVEQFF.